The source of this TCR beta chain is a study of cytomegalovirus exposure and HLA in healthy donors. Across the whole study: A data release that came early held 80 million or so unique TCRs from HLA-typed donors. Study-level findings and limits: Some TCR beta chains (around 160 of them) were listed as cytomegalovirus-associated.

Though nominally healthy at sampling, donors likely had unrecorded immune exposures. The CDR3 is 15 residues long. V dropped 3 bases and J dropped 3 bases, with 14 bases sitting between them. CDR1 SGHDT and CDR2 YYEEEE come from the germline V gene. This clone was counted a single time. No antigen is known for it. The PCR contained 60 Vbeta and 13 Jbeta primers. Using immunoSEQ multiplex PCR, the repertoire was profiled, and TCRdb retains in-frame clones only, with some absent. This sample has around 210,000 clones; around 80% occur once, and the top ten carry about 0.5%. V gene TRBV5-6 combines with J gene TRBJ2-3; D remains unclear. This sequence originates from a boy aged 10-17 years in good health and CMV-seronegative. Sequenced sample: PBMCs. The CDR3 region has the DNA TGTGCCAGCAGCTCCCCTCGGGTACGGACAGATACGCAGTATTTT. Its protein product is CASSSPRVRTDTQYF.